Below are 26 T cell receptor beta chains sequenced from a single sample in a study of response to subunit inactivated influenza vaccine. One entry per CDR3 protein results from TCRdb running MiXCR on the RT-PCR reads. This table holds over 800,000 distinct CDR3 sequences, about 20% found once. This material consisted of PBMCs from blood, taken more than 4 days after vaccination. These receptors all come from a man aged 45 to 65 who received an inactivated influenza vaccine.

The chain is built from TRBV20-1 and TRBJ2-1; D is ambiguous. V shed 0 bases and J shed 5 bases, with 8 bases lying between them. Germline values: CDR1 DFQATT, CDR2 SNEGSKA (reference sequence). The CDR3 loop spans 13 amino acids. The CDR3 spells CSARDPQDNEQFF. DNA for the CDR3: TGCAGTGCTAGAGATCCCCAGGACAATGAGCAGTTCTTC.

CDR3: CSAGGTHRSEQFF. The CDR3 DNA follows: TGCAGTGCCGGCGGGACACACCGCAGTGAGCAGTTCTTC. The V gene is TRBV20-1, the J gene TRBJ2-1; D possibly matches TRBD1 or TRBD2 (6 bases each). The CDR3 contains 13 residues. Trimming pared 6 bases from V and 9 bases from J, leaving 18 bases between. CDR1 is DFQATT, CDR2 SNEGSKA, per germline (reference sequence).

V usage is TRBV6-1 and J usage is TRBJ2-3; 7 positions agree with TRBD2. The CDR3 is made up of 14 amino acids. Trimming took 10 bases from V and 0 from J; bases not matched to a gene: 7. The germline gives CDR1 MNHNS, CDR2 SASEGT. The CDR3 DNA is TGTGCCACCAAGCGGGGTAGTAGCACAGATACGCAGTATTTT. It yields the protein CATKRGSSTDTQYF.

This clonotype was counted many times. V and J are TRBV5-6 and TRBJ1-1; D is unclear. This CDR3 has 13 residues. Germline V lookup: CDR1 SGHDT, CDR2 YYEEEE. Trimming shortened V by 4 bases and J by 1 base, and 8 bases separated the two germline ends. The CDR3 region is CASSGGPNTEAFF. CDR3 DNA sequence: TGTGCCAGCAGCGGAGGGCCGAACACTGAAGCTTTCTTT.

A few counts support this clonotype. J is TRBJ2-7 and V is TRBV6-1; 7 bases align to TRBD1. The V segment lost 1 base and the J segment 5 bases; nucleotides outside the gene matches: 5. The CDR3 sequence is 14 residues long. Germline assignment: CDR1 MNHNS and CDR2 SASEGT. CDR3 amino acids: CASSEDRGAHEQYF. For the CDR3, the DNA is TGTGCCAGCAGTGAAGACAGGGGAGCTCACGAGCAGTACTTC.

This clonotype was recorded at least ten times. The genes are TRBV4-3 and TRBJ2-1; 8 bases align to TRBD2. The CDR3 is 15 residues long. Germline lookup yields CDR1 LGHNA and CDR2 YSLEER. V lost 0 bases and J lost 9; bases outside the gene matches: 7. The CDR3 is CASSQDTGGSREQFF. DNA for the CDR3: TGCGCCAGCAGCCAAGACACGGGAGGGTCTCGTGAGCAGTTCTTC.

This clonotype was recorded a few times. The V call is TRBV5-1, the J call TRBJ2-3; D unclear. The CDR3 runs 13 residues. V lost 5 bases to trimming and J lost 4 bases, with 11 bases between them. Germline V gene lookup returns CDR1 SGHRS and CDR2 YFSETQ. CDR3 protein: CASRQSLADTQYF. The CDR3 bases are TGCGCCAGCAGACAATCTCTAGCAGATACGCAGTATTTT.

This chain links TRBV5-1 with TRBJ2-1; no reliable D call. Per germline, CDR1 SGHRS and CDR2 YFSETQ. The V end was cut by 0 bases, the J end by 6 bases, with 13 bases between. CDR3 size: 15 residues. For the CDR3, the DNA is TGCGCCAGCAGCTTGGTAGGTGCACTGGGCAATGAGCAGTTCTTC. This sequence encodes CASSLVGALGNEQFF. The complete variable domain, with remaining parts taken from reference TRBV5-1 and TRBJ2-1, reads KAGVTQTPRYLIKTRGQQVTLSCSPISGHRSVSWYQQTPGQGLQFLFEYFSETQRNKGNFPGRFSGRQFSNSRSEMNVSTLELGDSALYLCASSLVGALGNEQFFGPGTRLTVL.

This clonotype was counted between two and nine times. The chain combines TRBV20-1 with TRBJ2-1, with TRBD2 identical over 9 bases. This CDR3 has 17 residues. Per the germline V gene, CDR1 is DFQATT and CDR2 is SNEGSKA (reference sequence). V lost 0 bases to trimming and J lost 4 bases; unmatched junction nucleotides: 10. CDR3 nucleotides: TGCAGTGCTAGAGATGTACGAGCGGGAGGACCTTACAATGAGCAGTTCTTC. Translation gives CSARDVRAGGPYNEQFF.

This clonotype was recorded a few times. This chain connects TRBV20-1 to TRBJ1-5, with D maybe TRBD1 (6 bases). The CDR3 extends over 14 amino acids. With 0 bases removed from V and 7 bases from J, the gap between germline ends came to 13 bases. The germline CDR1 and CDR2 sequences are DFQATT and SNEGSKA (reference sequence). DNA for the CDR3: TGCAGTGCTAGAGAAAGTACAGGGCGGCAGCCCCAGCATTTT. Protein: CSARESTGRQPQHF.

The J gene is TRBJ2-7, the V gene TRBV30; D is undetermined. From germline, CDR1 is GTSNPN and CDR2 SVGIG (reference sequence). Trimming cost V 0 bases and J 2 bases, with 14 bases left between them. The CDR3 is made up of 15 amino acids. The CDR3 DNA reads as TGTGCCTGGAGTGTTGCAGGTCCGCTTACCTACGAGCAGTACTTC. This codes for CAWSVAGPLTYEQYF.

This clonotype was seen a handful of times. V is TRBV12-3 or TRBV12-4 and J is TRBJ2-5; TRBD2 matches 10 bases. The junction had 12 bases not matched to a gene; V was cut back by 6 bases and J by 2 bases. The CDR3 length is 17 residues. CDR3 nucleotide sequence: TGTGCCAGCAGCTCATTAGGGACTAGCGAAGAACAAGAGACCCAGTACTTC. The encoded protein is CASSSLGTSEEQETQYF.

Only a few counts were recorded for this clonotype. This chain connects TRBV6-1 to TRBJ2-1, with D perhaps matching TRBD2 (6 bases). The V gene lost 5 bases and the J gene lost 4 bases, with 18 bases spanning the gap. Germline V CDR1 and CDR2: MNHNS, SASEGT. The CDR3 totals 16 residues. The CDR3: CASSPRARERYNEQFF. CDR3 bases: TGTGCCAGCAGTCCTAGAGCACGGGAGCGGTACAATGAGCAGTTCTTC.

In this sample, this clonotype turned up a few times. This chain uses TRBV14 with TRBJ2-2; D remains ambiguous. The CDR3 runs to 15 residues. V shed 0 bases and J shed 3 bases, with 8 bases lying between them. From germline, CDR1 is SGHDN and CDR2 FVKESK. The CDR3 coding sequence is TGTGCCAGCAGCCAAGATTTATGGGACACCGGGGAGCTGTTTTTT. This gives the protein CASSQDLWDTGELFF.

This clonotype was observed a few times. This rearrangement joins TRBV12-3 or TRBV12-4 to TRBJ1-1, with 9 nucleotides matching TRBD1. J lost 1 base, V lost 8 bases, and 5 bases had no gene match. This CDR3 has 14 residues. The CDR3, as DNA: TGTGCCAGCCAGAAGGACAGGGGGAACACTGAAGCTTTCTTT. Translated, it gives CASQKDRGNTEAFF.

This clonotype has more than one count but fewer than ten. This chain joins TRBV12-3 or TRBV12-4 and TRBJ2-7; 10 nucleotides align to TRBD2. The CDR3 length is 15 residues. V shed 3 bases, J shed 1 base, and the junction held 3 bases outside the gene matches. The CDR3 DNA follows: TGTGCCAGCAGTTTTCCACTAGCGGGATCCTACGAGCAGTACTTC. Residues: CASSFPLAGSYEQYF.

V and J are TRBV3-1 and TRBJ2-7, with TRBD1 as a possible D gene (5 bases). Trimming shortened V by 1 base and J by 7 bases, and 8 bases separated the two germline ends. In germline, CDR1 is LGHDT, CDR2 YNNKEL (reference sequence). This CDR3 contains 12 residues. The CDR3 loop reads CASSQVRQEQYF. The CDR3 DNA reads as TGTGCCAGCAGCCAAGTGCGACAGGAGCAGTACTTC.

This clonotype has at least ten counts. The chain employs TRBV28 and TRBJ2-7, with a tentative D call TRBD1 (5 bases). The CDR3 consists of 12 residues. V dropped 5 bases and J dropped 5 bases, with 10 bases sitting between them. The germline V gene has CDR1 MDHEN and CDR2 SYDVKM. The CDR3 bases are TGTGCCAGCAGTATGACAGATAACGAGCAGTACTTC. Protein: CASSMTDNEQYF.

The chain joins TRBV4-1 to TRBJ2-2; D not certain. Per the germline V gene, CDR1 is MGHRA and CDR2 is YSYEKL. V lost 8 bases and J 6 bases, leaving 16 bases between the germline ends. The CDR3 has 14 amino acids. The CDR3 nucleotides are TGCGCCAGCTCAGAACAGTCCGTGGCCGGGGAGCTGTTTTTT. This sequence encodes CASSEQSVAGELFF.

J is TRBJ2-3 and V is TRBV19, with 9 bases aligning to TRBD1. This CDR3 contains 15 residues. Unmatched junction bases numbered 7, after V lost 3 bases and J lost 6 bases. From germline, CDR1 is LNHDA and CDR2 SQIVND (reference sequence). CDR3 protein: CASSIGTGLMDTQYF. For the CDR3, the DNA is TGTGCCAGTAGTATCGGGACAGGGTTGATGGATACGCAGTATTTT.

This clonotype was observed a handful of times. V and J are TRBV5-5 and TRBJ2-5, with D tentatively TRBD1 (6 bases). The CDR3 contains 15 residues. V gave up 0 bases and J gave up 5 bases, with 14 bases separating them. CDR1 and CDR2 from the germline V gene are SGHKS and YYEKEE (reference sequence). The DNA for the CDR3 is TGTGCCAGCAGCTTGGCCCCAGGGGCGCATGAGACCCAGTACTTC. Translation: CASSLAPGAHETQYF.

This clonotype was found many times. This chain links TRBV5-1 with TRBJ1-1; 11 bases are shared with TRBD1. V was clipped by 4 bases and J by 1 base; unmatched bases: 6. Germline-derived CDR1 and CDR2 are SGHRS and YFSETQ. There are 16 residues in the CDR3. The CDR3 is CASSQGQGGRNTEAFF. CDR3 nucleotide sequence: TGCGCCAGCAGCCAGGGACAGGGGGGGCGGAACACTGAAGCTTTCTTT.

This clonotype occurred a few times. The rearrangement links TRBV20-1 to TRBJ2-7, with D possibly matching TRBD1 (5 bases). CDR1 is DFQATT, CDR2 SNEGSKA, per germline (reference sequence). V was shortened by 5 bases and J by 1 base, with 12 bases between the two germline ends. The CDR3 length is 13 residues. Here the CDR3 DNA reads TGCAGTGCTCCACCGACAGTTTCCTACGAGCAGTACTTC. Protein: CSAPPTVSYEQYF.

The J gene is TRBJ2-1, the V gene TRBV7-2; 7 nucleotides line up with TRBD1. CDR3 size: 13 residues. After removal of 7 bases from V and 4 bases from J, the junction contained 4 bases not matched to a gene. Germline V CDR1 and CDR2: SGHTA, FQGNSA. DNA for the CDR3: TGTGCCAGCATGGACAGGACGTACAATGAGCAGTTCTTC. Its translation: CASMDRTYNEQFF.

The rearrangement uses TRBV20-1 and TRBJ1-1; 8 bases are a match to TRBD1. The CDR3 covers 14 residues. Germline V CDR1 and CDR2: DFQATT, SNEGSKA (reference sequence). Trimming cost V 3 bases and J 4 bases; bases outside gene matches: 7. CDR3 bases: TGCAGTGCTAGTCAGGGGGCCGCGAGCACTGAAGCTTTCTTT. This encodes CSASQGAASTEAFF.

This chain connects TRBV20-1 to TRBJ2-7; 9 nucleotides align to TRBD1. CDR3 length: 15 residues. The germline gives CDR1 DFQATT, CDR2 SNEGSKA (reference sequence). The ends lost 4 bases at V and 1 base at J; junction bases unmatched: 8. The CDR3 DNA is TGCAGTGCTAATCCCCCGGACAGGGGATCCTACGAGCAGTACTTC. Translated: CSANPPDRGSYEQYF.